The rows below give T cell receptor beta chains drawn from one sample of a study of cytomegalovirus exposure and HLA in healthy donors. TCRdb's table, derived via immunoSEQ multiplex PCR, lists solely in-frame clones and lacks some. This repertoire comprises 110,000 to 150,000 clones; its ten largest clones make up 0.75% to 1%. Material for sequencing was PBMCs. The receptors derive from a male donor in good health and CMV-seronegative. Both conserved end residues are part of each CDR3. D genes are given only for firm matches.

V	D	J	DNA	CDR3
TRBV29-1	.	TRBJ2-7	TGCAGCGTCGAGACTTCCCCGGGCTCCTACGAGCAGTACTTC	CSVETSPGSYEQYF
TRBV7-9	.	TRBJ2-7	TGTGCCAGCAGCTTGAGTGGGGGGATAGGCGAGCAGTACTTC	CASSLSGGIGEQYF
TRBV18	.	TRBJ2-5	TGTGCCAGCTCATCAAAGCGGCAGAACCAAGAGACCCAGTACTTC	CASSSKRQNQETQYF
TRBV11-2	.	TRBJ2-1	TGTGCCAGCAGCTTAGACAGCTACAATGAGCAGTTCTTC	CASSLDSYNEQFF
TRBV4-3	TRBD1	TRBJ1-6	TGCGCCAGCAGCCAAGGGACAGGGTTTAATTCACCCCTCCACTTT	CASSQGTGFNSPLHF
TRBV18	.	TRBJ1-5	TGTGCCAGCTCACCACTGGAGAGCAATCAGCCCCAGCATTTT	CASSPLESNQPQHF
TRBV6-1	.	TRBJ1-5	TGTGCCAGCAGTGAAGCGAGGGAGCCCCAGCATTTT	CASSEAREPQHF
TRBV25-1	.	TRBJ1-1	TGTGCCAGCAGTGTTGGGGGGTACACTGAAGCTTTCTTT	CASSVGGYTEAFF
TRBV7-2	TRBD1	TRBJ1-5	TGTGCCAGCAGCTCAATCGTCGACAGGGCGGTTGGTGGCAATCAGCCCCAGCATTTT	CASSSIVDRAVGGNQPQHF
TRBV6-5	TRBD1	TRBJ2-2	TGTGCCAGCAGTACCCACAGGGGGCTAACCGGGGAGCTGTTTTTT	CASSTHRGLTGELFF
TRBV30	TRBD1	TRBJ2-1	TGTGCCTGGACTGCGATTTTGGACAGGGGACTTGAATCTCGGTTCTTC	CAWTAILDRGLESRFF
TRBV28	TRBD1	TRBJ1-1	TGTGCCAGCACCCTAGGGGGCTGGAACACTGAAGCTTTCTTT	CASTLGGWNTEAFF
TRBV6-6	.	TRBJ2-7	TGTGCCAGCAGCCCAGGACTCTACGAGCAGTACTTC	CASSPGLYEQYF
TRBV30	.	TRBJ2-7	TGTGCCTGGAGTGCCTACTACGAGCAGTACTTC	CAWSAYYEQYF
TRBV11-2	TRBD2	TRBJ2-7	TGTGCCAGCAGCTTAGAGCCGAGCGGGAGCCACGAGCAGTACTTC	CASSLEPSGSHEQYF